This TCR beta chain was sequenced during a study of PD-1 blockade in classical Hodgkin lymphoma. Using immunoSEQ multiplex PCR, the repertoire was profiled, and TCRdb retains in-frame clones only, with some absent. The table records about 26,000 clones, about nine tenths of them present only once. A word on this clone: This sample also contains other DNA sequences that code for the same CDR3.

All trial patients relapsed after autologous stem cell transplantation. J was trimmed by 3 bases and V by 4 bases; bases with no gene match: 3. In germline, CDR1 is SGHRS, CDR2 YFSETQ. The CDR3 runs to 13 residues. The chain uses TRBV5-1 and TRBJ2-5; 7 bases match TRBD1. This clonotype originated in a human donor with classical Hodgkin lymphoma. This sample comprised peripheral blood mononuclear cells (PBMCs), obtained at baseline. CDR3 region: CASSPGTEETQYF. The CDR3 DNA reads TGCGCCAGCAGCCCCGGGACAGAAGAGACCCAGTACTTC. The entire variable domain, with the rest obtained from reference TRBV5-1 and TRBJ2-5, is as follows: KAGVTQTPRYLIKTRGQQVTLSCSPISGHRSVSWYQQTPGQGLQFLFEYFSETQRNKGNFPGRFSGRQFSNSRSEMNVSTLELGDSALYLCASSPGTEETQYFGPGTRLLVL.